What follows are 2 T cell receptor beta chains derived from one specimen sequenced in a study of Ad26.COV2.S vaccination and SARS-CoV-2 variants. Produced via immunoSEQ multiplex PCR; TCRdb's table is partial and in-frame only. The sample has approximately 140,000 clones; more than 80% are singletons. Specimen: peripheral blood, collected after recovery from COVID-19. These receptors all come from a human donor who had recovered from COVID-19.

The chain links TRBV5-6 to TRBJ1-6, with 7 bases aligning to TRBD1. Germline CDR1 is SGHDT and CDR2 is YYEEEE. The CDR3 runs 15 residues. V lost 6 bases, J lost 9 bases, and 12 bases stayed unmatched. In DNA, the CDR3 is TGTGCCAGCACCCTTACCGGGACAGTGACTTCACCCCTCCACTTT. This codes for CASTLTGTVTSPLHF.

The chain couples TRBV25-1 to TRBJ2-7; 7 bases fit TRBD2. The ends lost 4 bases at V and 2 bases at J; junction bases unmatched: 11. CDR3 length: 16 amino acids. Germline V gene sequence: CDR1 MGHDK, CDR2 SYGVNS. The CDR3 reads CASSAAPGLPPYEQYF. The CDR3 nucleotides read TGTGCCAGCAGTGCGGCACCGGGACTACCTCCCTACGAGCAGTACTTC.